This T cell receptor (beta chain) appears in the sequencing data of a study of T cell repertoires in cytomegalovirus infection. Study details: A matching HLA type, together with CMV infection, was signaled by public TCR beta signatures. Broader study findings: HLA-C-restricted, CMV-specific TCR beta clonotypes were dominant ex vivo.

Deletions cut 5 bases from V and 6 bases from J, with 16 bases between. CDR1 and CDR2 (germline): SGHTA, FQGNSA. This CDR3 has 15 residues. Comment on this clonotype: The target antigen is unknown.

From the reads, TCRdb called clonotypes with MiXCR, one entry per CDR3 protein. The data contain roughly 730,000 distinct CDR3 sequences, roughly a third of them singletons. The material was cultured PBMCs, obtained from culture after CMV antigen stimulation. This chain connects TRBV7-2 to TRBJ2-2; no clear D gene. This sequence was found in a human donor in good health (CMV status not recorded). Some clones in this sample may be carry-over from other donors' samples. The CDR3 here is CASSPEPRFPGELFF. The CDR3 DNA is TGTGCCAGCAGCCCAGAACCCAGGTTCCCCGGGGAGCTGTTTTTT.